This T cell receptor beta chain was observed in a study of PD-1 blockade in mismatch repair-deficient tumors. Overall study context: Patients had some twelve mismatch repair-deficient cancer types, all previously treated and progressing. Study outcomes and limitations: Rapid post-treatment expansion, then contraction, generally preceding radiologic response, marked tumor-resident clones.

The CDR3 length is 18 residues. V trimming: 1 base; J trimming: 5 bases; junction bases outside the gene matches: 16. Clones were sequenced by immunoSEQ multiplex PCR, and TCRdb holds only the in-frame ones, with some missing. The table records tens of thousands of clones, approximately 80% of them present only once. As regards this clone: Its specificity is not known.

Every patient had mismatch repair deficiency by PCR or immunohistochemistry. The sample in question was peripheral blood, obtained 44 weeks after starting pembrolizumab. V is TRBV5-3 and J is TRBJ1-2; 8 bases line up with TRBD1. TRBV5-3 is an ORF, with its function uncertain. This receptor was obtained from an adult with mismatch repair-deficient cancer. CDR3 in DNA: TGTGCCAGAAGCTTGCGGACAGGGAACAATAGCGATGGATATGGCTACACCTTC. Its protein is CARSLRTGNNSDGYGYTF.